This T cell receptor beta chain derives from a study of blood T cells in healthy people across ages. Of note for this clonotype: Its antigen is currently unknown.

Together with a sample-barcoded 5' primer, a J-beta primer mix was included in a second PCR lasting roughly 6 to 12 cycles. TCRdb used MiXCR to reprocess the 5' RACE reads, holding one entry per CDR3 protein. The data hold 800,000 to 950,000 distinct CDR3 sequences, with about 44% observed a single time. Germline V gene data show CDR1 as MNHEY and CDR2 as SVGAGI. The CDR3 length is 14 residues. Trimming stripped 2 bases from V and 0 bases from J, with 7 bases between. Study-level results: A strong correlation was found between TCR beta diversity and the percentage of naive T cells. Researchers deemed the diversity estimates from one million T cells underestimates.

No fewer than 7 million PBMCs went into each sample. Material for sequencing was blood. The J gene is TRBJ1-2, the V gene TRBV6-5; maybe TRBD1 (5 bases). This TCR was sampled from a man in his thirties or forties in good health. The CDR3: CASSYKTANYGYTF. In DNA form, the CDR3 reads TGTGCCAGCAGTTACAAGACAGCTAACTATGGCTACACCTTC.